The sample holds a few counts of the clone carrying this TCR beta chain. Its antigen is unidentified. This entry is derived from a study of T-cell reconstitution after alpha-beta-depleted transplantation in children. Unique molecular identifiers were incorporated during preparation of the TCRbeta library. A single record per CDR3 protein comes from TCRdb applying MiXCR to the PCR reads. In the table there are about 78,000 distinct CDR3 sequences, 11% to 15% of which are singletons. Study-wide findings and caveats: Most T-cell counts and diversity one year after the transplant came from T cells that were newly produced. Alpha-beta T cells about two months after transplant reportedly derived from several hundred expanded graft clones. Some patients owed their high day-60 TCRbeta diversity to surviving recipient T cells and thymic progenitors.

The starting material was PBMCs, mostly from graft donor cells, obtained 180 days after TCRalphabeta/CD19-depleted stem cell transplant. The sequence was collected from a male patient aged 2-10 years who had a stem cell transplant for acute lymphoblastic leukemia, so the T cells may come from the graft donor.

The CDR3 protein is CATSDLNYNEQFF. CDR3 bases: TGTGCCACCAGTGATTTAAACTACAATGAGCAGTTCTTC. The chain is built from TRBV24-1 and TRBJ2-1; D is unresolved. Germline CDR1 is KGHDR and CDR2 is SFDVKD. Trimming removed 1 base at V and 3 bases at J, with 3 bases between. The CDR3 extends over 13 amino acids.